This TCR beta chain was identified during a study of T cell responses to AZD1222 COVID-19 vaccine. Data came from immunoSEQ multiplex PCR; TCRdb stores just in-frame clones and leaves some out. The data hold 100,000 to 150,000 clones, with approximately 92% observed a single time. Worth noting for this clone: The target antigen is unknown.

Findings and limits, study-wide: Two AZD1222 administrations were followed by greater Spike-specific TCR breadth and depth.

Germline-derived CDR1 and CDR2 are KGHSH and LQKENI. The CDR3 covers 16 residues. Germline trimming cut 3 bases from V and 1 base from J; bases unmatched to any gene: 8. The V and J genes are TRBV18 and TRBJ1-1, with TRBD1 matching over 7 bases. This receptor was taken from an adult who received the AZD1222 COVID-19 vaccine. Sample: peripheral blood, taken 28 days after the second AZD1222 dose. The CDR3 reads CASSPRQGEGNTEAFF. CDR3 DNA sequence: TGTGCCAGCTCACCGAGACAGGGAGAGGGGAACACTGAAGCTTTCTTT.